The following is a T cell receptor beta chain sequence with its context. What it recognizes is unknown. Primers included in the PCR were 60 Vbeta and 13 Jbeta primers. Repertoires were generated with immunoSEQ multiplex PCR, while TCRdb's copy carries only in-frame clones and drops some. The sample shows under 150,000 clones, approximately 80% of them seen only once. This record belongs to a study of cytomegalovirus exposure and HLA in healthy donors. Study-level points and caveats: Despite most TCR sequences being rare, some public TCRs occurred in many donors.

This TCR derives from a young man in good health and CMV-seronegative. Input material: PBMCs.

Written as DNA, the CDR3 is TGTGCCAGCAGTTACGACAGGGCCACTGAAGCTTTCTTT. It specifies CASSYDRATEAFF. The rearrangement links TRBV6-5 to TRBJ1-1; 7 nucleotides align to TRBD1. The CDR3 consists of 13 residues. CDR1 is MNHEY and CDR2 is SVGAGI in the germline V gene. J gave up 4 bases and V 2 bases, and 1 base lay outside the gene matches.